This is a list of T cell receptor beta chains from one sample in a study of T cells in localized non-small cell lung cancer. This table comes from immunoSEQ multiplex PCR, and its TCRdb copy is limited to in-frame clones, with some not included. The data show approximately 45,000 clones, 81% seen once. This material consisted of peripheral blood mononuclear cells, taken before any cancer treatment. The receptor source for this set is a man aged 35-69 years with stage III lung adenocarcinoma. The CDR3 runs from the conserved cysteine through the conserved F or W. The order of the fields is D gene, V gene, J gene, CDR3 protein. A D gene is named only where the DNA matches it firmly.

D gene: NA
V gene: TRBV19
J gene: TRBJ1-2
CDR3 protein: CASSIGAQSVTF

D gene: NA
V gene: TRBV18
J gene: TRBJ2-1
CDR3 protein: CASSPYKDNEQFF

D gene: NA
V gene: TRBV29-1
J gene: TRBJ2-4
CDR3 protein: CSVEDLAKNIQYF

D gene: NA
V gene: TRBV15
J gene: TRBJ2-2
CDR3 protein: CATSREGRATGELFF

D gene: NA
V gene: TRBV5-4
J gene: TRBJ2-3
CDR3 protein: CASSLQAGADTQYF

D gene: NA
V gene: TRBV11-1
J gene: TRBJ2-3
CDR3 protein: CASSLPATDTQYF

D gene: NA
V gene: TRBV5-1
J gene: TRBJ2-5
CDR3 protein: CASSLKETQYF

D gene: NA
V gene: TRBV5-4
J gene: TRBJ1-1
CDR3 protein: CASSPMTGNTEAFF

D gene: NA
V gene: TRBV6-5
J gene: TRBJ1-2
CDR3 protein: CASSYSMGGRNYGYTF

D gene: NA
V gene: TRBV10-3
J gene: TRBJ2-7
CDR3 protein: CAISDRVGTNSYEQYF

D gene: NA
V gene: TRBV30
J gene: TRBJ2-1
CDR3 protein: CAWSEAAPYNEQFF

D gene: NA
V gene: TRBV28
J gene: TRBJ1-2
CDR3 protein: CASSSRDAESYGYTF

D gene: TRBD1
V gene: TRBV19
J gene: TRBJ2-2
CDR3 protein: CASSTPSDRTGPNTGELFF

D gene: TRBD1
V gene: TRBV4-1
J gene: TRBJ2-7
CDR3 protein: CASSPTGTGGGHEQYF

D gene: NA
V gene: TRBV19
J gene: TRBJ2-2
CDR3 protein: CASTPGAPPGELFF

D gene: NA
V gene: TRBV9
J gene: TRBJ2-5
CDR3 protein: CASSVTGETQYF

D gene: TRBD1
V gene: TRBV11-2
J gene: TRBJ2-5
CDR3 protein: CASSSRGTGGETQYF

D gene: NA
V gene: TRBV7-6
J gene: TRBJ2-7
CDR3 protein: CASSLGWGEQYF

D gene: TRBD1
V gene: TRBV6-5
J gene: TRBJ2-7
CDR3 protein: CASSPQGTTYEQYF

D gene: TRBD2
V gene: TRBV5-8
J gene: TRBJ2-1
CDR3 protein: CASSFQPSGVSYNEQFF

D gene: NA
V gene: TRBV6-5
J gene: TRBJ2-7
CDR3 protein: CASSYGDTYEQYF

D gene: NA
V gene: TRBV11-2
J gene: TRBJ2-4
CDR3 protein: CASTVGGRQNIQYF

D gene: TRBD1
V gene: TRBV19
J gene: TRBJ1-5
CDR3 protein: CASSKGQDNQPQHF

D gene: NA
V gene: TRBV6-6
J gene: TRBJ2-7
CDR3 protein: CASSMTLYSYEQYF

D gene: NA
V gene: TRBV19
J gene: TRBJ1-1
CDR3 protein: CASSIGLMNTEAFF

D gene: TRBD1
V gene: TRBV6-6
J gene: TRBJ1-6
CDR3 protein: CASSTSGTGVSPLHF

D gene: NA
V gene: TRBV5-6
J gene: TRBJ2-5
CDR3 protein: CASSLGENGGETQYF

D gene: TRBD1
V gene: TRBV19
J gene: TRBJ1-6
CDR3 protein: CASSIGTGGVNSPLHF

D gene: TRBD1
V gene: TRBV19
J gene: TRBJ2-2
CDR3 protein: CASSPTHGQGGTGELFF

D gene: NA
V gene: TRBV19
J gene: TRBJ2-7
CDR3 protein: CASSISTGFSEQYF

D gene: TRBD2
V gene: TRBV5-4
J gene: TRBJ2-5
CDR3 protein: CASSNRGRGAVETQYF

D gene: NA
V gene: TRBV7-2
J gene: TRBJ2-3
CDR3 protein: CASSFRQTRDTQYF

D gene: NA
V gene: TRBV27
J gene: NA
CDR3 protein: CASSFGQPILYEQYF

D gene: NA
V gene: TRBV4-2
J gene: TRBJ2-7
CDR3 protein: CASSQVEGSYEQYF

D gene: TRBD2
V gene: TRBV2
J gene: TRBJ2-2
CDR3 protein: CASSDFGASGGNTGELFF

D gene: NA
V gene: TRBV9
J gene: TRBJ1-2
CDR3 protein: CASSVSKNGYTF

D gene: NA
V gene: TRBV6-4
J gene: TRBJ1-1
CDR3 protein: CASSVRGNTEAFF

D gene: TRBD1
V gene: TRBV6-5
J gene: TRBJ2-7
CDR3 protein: CASKTGQGAYEQYF

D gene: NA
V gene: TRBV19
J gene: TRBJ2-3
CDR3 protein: CASRHRAREDTQYF

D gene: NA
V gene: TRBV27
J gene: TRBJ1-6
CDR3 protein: CASSFTWRGDSPLHF

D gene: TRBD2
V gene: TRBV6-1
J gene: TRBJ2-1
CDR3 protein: CASKGWRGGWNEQFF

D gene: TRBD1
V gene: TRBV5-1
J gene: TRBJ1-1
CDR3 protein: CASSLTGDKTTEAFF

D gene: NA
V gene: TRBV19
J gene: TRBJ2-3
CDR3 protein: CASSLISTDTQYF

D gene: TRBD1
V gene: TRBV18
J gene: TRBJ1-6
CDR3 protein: CASSPGQDSPLHF

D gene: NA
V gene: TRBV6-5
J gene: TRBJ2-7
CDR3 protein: CASSEDHPTGF

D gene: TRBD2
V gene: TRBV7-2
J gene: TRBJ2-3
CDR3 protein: CASSEAGASTDTQYF

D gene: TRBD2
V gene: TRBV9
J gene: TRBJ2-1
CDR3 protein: CASSVAPAGNNEQFF

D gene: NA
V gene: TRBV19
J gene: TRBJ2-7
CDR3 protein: CASSIHPYEQYF

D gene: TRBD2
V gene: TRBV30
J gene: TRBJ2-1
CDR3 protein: CARREAGSYNEQFF

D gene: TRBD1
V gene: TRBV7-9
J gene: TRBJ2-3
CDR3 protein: CASRGAGGWGTDTQYF